The 8 T cell receptor beta chains in this list originate from one sample, sequenced in a study of shared clonotypes between healthy human individuals. The assay was immunoSEQ multiplex PCR, and TCRdb's table has in-frame clones only and misses some. The table lists about 960,000 clones, over 75% of them singletons. Material: memory CD4+ T cells sorted from blood. Subset: CD45RA-negative fraction. Source of these receptors: a man aged 18 to 35 in good health.

As concerns this clone: One junction end disagrees with the germline gene, perhaps due to a read error. This chain joins TRBV6-6 and TRBJ2-1; TRBD2 is a possible D gene (5 bases). This CDR3 has 14 amino acids. Germline lookup yields CDR1 MNHNY and CDR2 SVGAGI (reference sequence). As DNA, the CDR3 is TGTGCCAGCAGTCCAACTAGTTCGGTGGAGTGGCGCCTCTTC. Translation gives CASSPTSSVEWRLF.

The V gene is TRBV7-8, the J gene TRBJ1-2, with D perhaps matching TRBD1 (5 bases). Germline V gives CDR1 SGHVS, CDR2 FQNEAQ. This CDR3 has 13 residues. V was cut by 3 bases and J by 2 bases, with 7 bases left in between. CDR3 region: CASSLTENYGYTF. CDR3 in DNA: TGTGCCAGCAGCTTGACAGAAAACTATGGCTACACCTTC.

J is TRBJ1-4 and V is TRBV5-1, with 8 bases that match TRBD1. Germline V CDR1 and CDR2: SGHRS, YFSETQ. V lost 4 bases to trimming and J lost 0 bases; unmatched junction nucleotides: 5. The CDR3 is 16 amino acids. CDR3 protein: CASSTTGASTNEKLFF. The CDR3 DNA reads as TGCGCCAGCAGCACGACAGGGGCTTCAACTAATGAAAAACTGTTTTTT. Supplemented by reference TRBV5-1 and TRBJ1-4, the full variable domain reads KAGVTQTPRYLIKTRGQQVTLSCSPISGHRSVSWYQQTPGQGLQFLFEYFSETQRNKGNFPGRFSGRQFSNSRSEMNVSTLELGDSALYLCASSTTGASTNEKLFFGSGTQLSVL.

The rearrangement joins TRBV15 to TRBJ1-2; 8 positions match TRBD1. The CDR3 has 13 residues. V trimming: 4 bases; J trimming: 3 bases; junction bases outside the gene matches: 1. From germline, CDR1 is LNHNV and CDR2 YYDKDF (reference sequence). CDR3: CATSMDRDYGYTF. CDR3 nucleotides: TGTGCCACCAGCATGGACAGGGACTATGGCTACACCTTC.

This clone is a singleton in its sample. V and J are TRBV7-9 and TRBJ2-1; D ambiguous. Germline V gene lookup returns CDR1 SEHNR and CDR2 FQNEAQ (reference sequence). Trimming removed 3 bases from V and 3 bases from J, with 12 bases in between. The CDR3 runs to 15 residues. CDR3 amino acids: CASSFARLLYNEQFF. The CDR3 DNA reads TGTGCCAGCAGCTTCGCCCGGCTACTCTACAATGAGCAGTTCTTC. The full variable domain, its missing parts supplied by reference TRBV7-9 and TRBJ2-1, is DTGVSQNPRHKITKRGQNVTFRCDPISEHNRLYWYRQTLGQGPEFLTYFQNEAQLEKSRLLSDRFSAERPKGSFSTLEIQRTEQGDSAMYLCASSFARLLYNEQFFGPGTRLTVL.

A few counts support this clone. The V call is TRBV7-2, the J call TRBJ1-3, with a weak D call TRBD1 (5 bases). CDR1 and CDR2 (germline): SGHTA, FQGNSA. Trimming cost V 2 bases and J 3 bases, with 8 bases left between them. There are 14 residues in the CDR3. CDR3: CASSLRGDGNTIYF. As DNA, the CDR3 is TGTGCCAGCAGCTTACGGGGGGATGGAAACACCATATATTTT.

The genes are TRBV5-1 and TRBJ2-1, with 9 nucleotides matching TRBD1. From germline, CDR1 is SGHRS and CDR2 YFSETQ. The CDR3 loop spans 14 amino acids. V lost 5 bases, J lost 5 bases, and 5 bases stayed unmatched. In nucleotides, the CDR3 is TGCGCCAGCAGTATCGGGACAGGGAACAATGAGCAGTTCTTC. Its translation: CASSIGTGNNEQFF.

The CDR3 DNA sequence: TGTGCCAGCAGCTCGGGGGGTAATTCCAATGAGCAGTTCTTC. Encoded protein: CASSSGGNSNEQFF. The chain links TRBV6-5 to TRBJ2-1; TRBD2 aligns across 7 bases. J lost 6 bases, V lost 6 bases, and 8 bases had no gene match. Germline V gene data show CDR1 as MNHEY and CDR2 as SVGAGI. The CDR3 totals 14 residues.